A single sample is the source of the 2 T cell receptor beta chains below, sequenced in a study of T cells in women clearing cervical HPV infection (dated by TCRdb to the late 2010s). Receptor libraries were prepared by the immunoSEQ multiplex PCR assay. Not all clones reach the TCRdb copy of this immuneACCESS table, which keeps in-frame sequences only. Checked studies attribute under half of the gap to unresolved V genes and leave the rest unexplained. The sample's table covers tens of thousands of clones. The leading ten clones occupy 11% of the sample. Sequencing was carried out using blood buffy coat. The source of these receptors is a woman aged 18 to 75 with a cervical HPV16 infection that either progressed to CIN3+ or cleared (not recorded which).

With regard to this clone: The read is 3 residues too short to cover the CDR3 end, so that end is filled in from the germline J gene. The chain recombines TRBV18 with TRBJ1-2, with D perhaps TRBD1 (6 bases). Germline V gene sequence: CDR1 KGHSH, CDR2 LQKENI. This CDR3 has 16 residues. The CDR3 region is CASSPFRAQGEYDYTF. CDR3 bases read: TGTGCCAGCTCACCATTTAGGGCACAGGGCGAATACGAC.

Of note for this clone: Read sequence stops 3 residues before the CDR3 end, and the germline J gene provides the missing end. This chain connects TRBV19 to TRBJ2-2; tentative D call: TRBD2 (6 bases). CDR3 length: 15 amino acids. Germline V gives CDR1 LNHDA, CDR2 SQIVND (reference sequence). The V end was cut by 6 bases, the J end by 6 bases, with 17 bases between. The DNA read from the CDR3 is TGTGCCAGTAGATTGGAGACTAGTGGTGCCGGGGAG. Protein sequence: CASRLETSGAGE. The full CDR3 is CASRLETSGAGELFF.